This entry is about one T cell receptor beta chain. The table lists this clone with many counts. No cognate antigen has been identified for it. The read comes to an end 3 residues before the CDR3 does, leaving the germline J gene to fill in the end. Most CVID patients and most healthy controls were of Caucasian heritage. Heparinized peripheral whole blood samples of about 5 to 8.5 ml were collected from each donor. Genomic DNA from adults with common variable immune deficiency (CVID) and from healthy adult controls was used for sequencing of TCRbeta CDR3 repertoires. There were 22 healthy adult volunteers in the control group (approximately 12 female and around 10 male), ranging in age from roughly 20 to 70 years, with a mean age of around 36. To isolate peripheral blood mononuclear cells, diluted blood was subjected to density centrifugation over Hypaque 1077 or Ficoll-Paque. Genomic DNA was obtained from unsorted mononuclear cells using either Qiagen column purification or a centrifugation-based method.

This entry belongs to a study of T cell clonality in common variable immunodeficiency (dated by TCRdb to the mid-2010s). What the work shows at the level of the full study, not this receptor alone: Correlations of repertoire features with clinical complications were constrained by heterogeneity among patients within the CVID cohort. Fewer TCRbeta clones were shared among CVID subjects than among healthy controls (p < 0.0001). According to the authors, figuring out what caused the increased clonality in CVID would require sequencing the repertoires of T cell subpopulations. Fewer deletions and N-nucleotide insertions were reportedly observed in CVID TCRbeta sequences, and highly modified clones with 13 or more V deletions were reportedly absent from CVID TCRbeta sequences. Despite equal DNA input, controls averaged around 87,000 unique sequences per sample versus roughly 32,000 in CVID samples. Increased TCRbeta clonality was found in CVID subjects compared with healthy controls (t-test p = 0.018), with the increase being most characteristic of about a third of subjects.

For sequencing input, CVID and control samples contributed equivalent amounts of genomic DNA. For every sample, a 60 bp segment covering the rearranged TCRbeta CDR3 region was amplified and then sequenced. The immunoSEQ assay, a bias-corrected multiplex PCR combined with high-throughput sequencing, was used for TCRbeta amplification. The authors' pipeline ran thus. Every unique nucleotide sequence was considered a clone and was annotated with V, D and J genes, copy number and frequency. Sequences were labeled productive if in frame, and non-productive if out of frame or containing stop codons. As previously described, clonality was computed from Shannon's entropy. The predicted amino acid sequences of productive clones were used to derive mean CDR3 Kyte-Doolittle hydropathy. The R hclust function was used to hierarchically cluster scaled V gene usage with Manhattan distance and complete linkage. Clone sharing by CDR3 amino acid sequence was assessed by resampling 12 repertoires per group over 100 rounds. The repertoires were searched for approximately 72 published EBV-specific TCRbeta sequences and almost 250 published CMV-specific TCRbeta sequences. After two CVID samples that produced fewer than 10,000 sequences were dropped from the analysis, 35 to 45 CVID repertoires remained. TCRdb carries this immuneACCESS record with in-frame sequences only. Its versions omit some clonotypes, under half of them owing to an unresolved V gene in the studies checked, with the rest unexplained. Clone size and the V and J calls come from that table; the DNA yielded D and trimming. The table puts about 42,000 clones in this sample, none counted just once. The ten biggest clones cover 2.8% of the sample.

The CDR3 starts with the cysteine, ends with the phenylalanine, and has 14 residues. The CDR3 was read in part: 33 bases, with the frame set at base 1. V is shortened by 3 bases, J by 7 bases, and the region joining them spans 15 bases. According to the germline V gene (reference sequence), CDR1 reads GTSNPN and CDR2 reads SVGIG. The sequence derives from a person aged 18 to 75 in good health. The chain is assembled from TRBV30 and TRBJ2-2; tentative D gene TRBD2, with 5 bases matching. The sequenced material came from peripheral blood mononuclear cells. CDR3 DNA (partial): TGTGCCTGGAGGGGTTCGGCCGAGGGCGGGGAG. Translated, this gives CAWRGSAEGGE. The entire CDR3 reads CAWRGSAEGGELFF.